This T cell receptor (beta chain) stems from a study of cytomegalovirus exposure and HLA in healthy donors. Study-level background: When 350 to 500 donors were genotyped, approximately 80% of them were found to fall in the Caucasian-associated ancestry cluster.

PCR was performed using 60 Vbeta and 13 Jbeta primers. The assay was immunoSEQ multiplex PCR, and TCRdb's table has in-frame clones only and misses some. The data contain roughly 190,000 clones, around 84% of them seen just once; the ten biggest clones take up 2.6%. Worth noting for this clone: Its matching antigen is unknown.

At the time of sampling, donors were nominally healthy, though unrecorded immune exposures were likely. General study results and limits: Within the data, a cluster of highly shared sequence variants was likely a sequencing artifact. Presence/absence comparisons presumed near-even sequencing depth among donors.

V was pared by 5 bases and J by 5 bases, with 6 bases of the junction left unmatched. The CDR3 runs to 14 residues. Germline assignment: CDR1 SGDLS and CDR2 YYNGEE. The chain joins TRBV9 to TRBJ1-5, with 8 bases aligning to TRBD1. The sequence was obtained from a woman in her forties or fifties in good health and CMV-seropositive. Sequencing was done on a sample of PBMCs. The CDR3 region has the DNA TGTGCCAGCAGTCGACAGGGGAGAGATCAGCCCCAGCATTTT. Protein sequence: CASSRQGRDQPQHF.